These T cell receptor beta chains were read from a single sample in a study of PD-1 blockade in classical Hodgkin lymphoma. Generated by immunoSEQ multiplex PCR, the TCRdb table keeps only in-frame clones and is missing some. This table has tens of thousands of clones, 75% to 95% appearing once. The sample was peripheral blood mononuclear cells (PBMCs), taken before the fourth cycle of nivolumab. The source of these receptors is a human donor with classical Hodgkin lymphoma. Both conserved end residues are trimmed from each CDR3.

V gene,J gene,CDR3 protein
TRBV7-9,TRBJ2-7,ASSLGSSGELNSYEQY
TRBV5-6,TRBJ1-2,ASRRVGRGVVYGYT
TRBV28,TRBJ2-5,ASSYGLADKETQY
TRBV27,TRBJ2-3,ASRFLTDTQY
TRBV6-1,TRBJ2-7,ASSAQGQIPYEQY
TRBV7-6,TRBJ2-1,ASSLARNEQF
TRBV19,TRBJ1-1,ASSWGGHNTEAF
TRBV27,TRBJ1-2,ASSLSETGGGYT
TRBV11-2,TRBJ2-7,ASSPPSRVRY
TRBV7-6,TRBJ2-1,ASSFSGPTVNEQF
TRBV7-6,TRBJ2-2,ASSLRNTGELF
TRBV2,TRBJ2-7,ASRRTKAIQSYEQY
TRBV13,TRBJ1-3,ASSPRGLRNTIY
TRBV7-9,TRBJ2-5,ASSRTGSSETQY
TRBV7-9,TRBJ1-1,ASREYRAMNTEAF
TRBV27,TRBJ2-2,ASSPWTPGELF
TRBV6-5,TRBJ1-1,ASSYSGTGGTEAF
TRBV11-2,TRBJ2-7,ASSLGRGPYEQY
TRBV9,TRBJ1-6,ASSAPGQGYNSPLH
TRBV9,TRBJ1-2,ASSPRNGLPNYGYT
TRBV7-9,TRBJ1-2,ASSSVRGPLYGYT
TRBV7-9,TRBJ2-3,ASSLAPERGDTQY
TRBV7-9,TRBJ2-1,ASRPDRQGQF
TRBV6-5,TRBJ2-1,ASSYSTAGGDEQF
TRBV2,TRBJ1-4,ASLPIDPTNEKLF
TRBV13,TRBJ2-7,ASSAGTGREQY
TRBV18,TRBJ2-7,ASSPRIWRYASEQY
TRBV6-1,TRBJ1-1,ASSGLEGLAWGAEAF
TRBV15,TRBJ1-1,ATRRTPNTEAF
TRBV6-6,TRBJ2-6,ASSYGGGGANVLT
TRBV11-2,TRBJ1-2,ASSLPGPAGGYT
TRBV9,TRBJ2-1,ASSAPPGTTVNEQF
TRBV7-9,TRBJ2-5,ASSSRLDQETQY
TRBV7-9,TRBJ1-1,ASSLDGFMNTEAF
TRBV11-3,TRBJ2-5,ASSLNLWETQY
TRBV2,TRBJ1-6,ASSEARWQGTNSPLH
TRBV9,TRBJ2-3,ASSVTLGDTQY
TRBV19,TRBJ2-7,ASSISGVHEQY
TRBV15,TRBJ1-1,ATSRDKVNTEAF
TRBV6-5,TRBJ2-7,ASSYSGDEQY
TRBV19,TRBJ2-7,ASTGMGHDEQY
TRBV25-1,TRBJ2-7,ASSPRARAAAYEQY